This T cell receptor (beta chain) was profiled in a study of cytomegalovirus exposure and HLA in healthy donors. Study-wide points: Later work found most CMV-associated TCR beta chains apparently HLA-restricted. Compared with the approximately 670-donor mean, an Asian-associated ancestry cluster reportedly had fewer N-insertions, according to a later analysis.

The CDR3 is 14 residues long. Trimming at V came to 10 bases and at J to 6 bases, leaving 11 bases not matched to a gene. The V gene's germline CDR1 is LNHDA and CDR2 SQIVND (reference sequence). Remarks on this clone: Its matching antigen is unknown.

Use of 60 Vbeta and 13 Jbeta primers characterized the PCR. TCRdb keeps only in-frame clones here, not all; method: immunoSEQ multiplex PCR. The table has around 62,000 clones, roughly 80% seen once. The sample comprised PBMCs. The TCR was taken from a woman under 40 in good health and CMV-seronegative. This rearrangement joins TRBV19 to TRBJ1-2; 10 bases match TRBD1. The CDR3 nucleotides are TGTGCCACCATTATGACAGGGGGCTCTGATGGCTACACCTTC. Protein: CATIMTGGSDGYTF.